Each of the 30 T cell receptor beta chains below was sequenced from the same sample in a study of cytomegalovirus exposure and HLA in healthy donors. The PCR was carried out with 60 Vbeta primers and 13 Jbeta primers. Sequencing used immunoSEQ multiplex PCR; TCRdb keeps in-frame clones, though not all of them. In the table there are 180,000 or so clones, under 80% of which are singletons. Sample: PBMCs. These receptors were taken from a female donor in good health and CMV-seronegative.

This clone has a handful of counts. V and J are TRBV6-5 and TRBJ1-6, with D perhaps matching TRBD1 (5 bases). V gave up 0 bases and J gave up 7 bases, with 13 bases separating them. This CDR3 is built from 16 residues. Germline CDR1 and CDR2: MNHEY and SVGAGI. In nucleotides, the CDR3 is TGTGCCAGCAGTTACTCGGTGACAGCTTGGAATTCACCCCTCCACTTT. It encodes CASSYSVTAWNSPLHF.

In this sample, this clone turned up a few times. The rearrangement uses TRBV30 and TRBJ1-4; 7 bases line up with TRBD1. The CDR3 is 14 residues long. In germline, CDR1 is GTSNPN, CDR2 SVGIG (reference sequence). Unmatched junction bases numbered 12, after V lost 6 bases and J lost 8 bases. The DNA for the CDR3 is TGTGCCTGCCCTCGACAGGGCTTAGAAGAAAAACTGTTTTTT. Translating gives CACPRQGLEEKLFF.

The chain has TRBV6-6 and TRBJ1-6; TRBD1 agrees at 7 bases. Germline CDR1 and CDR2: MNHNY and SVGAGI (reference sequence). Unmatched junction bases numbered 5, after V lost 6 bases and J lost 3 bases. The CDR3 has 15 amino acids. DNA for the CDR3: TGTGCCAGCAGCTCTGGACAGGTCTATAATTCACCCCTCCACTTT. Translation: CASSSGQVYNSPLHF.

Only a few counts were recorded for this clone. The gene calls are TRBV7-3 and TRBJ1-6; no clear D. This CDR3 spans 13 amino acids. Looked up from germline, CDR1 is SGHTA and CDR2 is FQGTGA. Trimming removed 2 bases from V and 7 bases from J, with 6 bases in between. This CDR3 reads CASSLSLNSPLHF. CDR3 DNA: TGTGCCAGCAGCTTATCATTGAATTCACCCCTCCACTTT.

This sequence joins TRBV10-3 and TRBJ2-3; possible D gene TRBD1, 6 bases. The V gene's germline CDR1 is ENHRY and CDR2 SYGVKD. The V end was cut by 7 bases, the J end by 5 bases, with 10 bases between. This CDR3 region has 12 residues. The CDR3 DNA is TGTGCCATCATGGGGGCCGAAGATACGCAGTATTTT. It codes for CAIMGAEDTQYF.

The genes are TRBV7-3 and TRBJ2-1; 13 bases agree with TRBD2. V shed 5 bases, J shed 6 bases, and the junction held 7 bases outside the gene matches. Germline assignment: CDR1 SGHTA and CDR2 FQGTGA. The CDR3 length is 16 residues. The CDR3 DNA sequence: TGTGCCAGCAGCAGAAGACTAGCGGGAGGCTCCAATGAGCAGTTCTTC. Translation: CASSRRLAGGSNEQFF.

This chain connects TRBV11-2 to TRBJ2-7; D is unclear. V lost 0 bases and J 4 bases, leaving 13 bases between the germline ends. CDR3 length: 15 amino acids. Germline V gives CDR1 SGHAT, CDR2 FQNNGV. The chain's CDR3 is CASSLDRSSRYEQYF. CDR3 sequence (DNA): TGTGCCAGCAGCTTAGATAGGAGCTCCCGTTACGAGCAGTACTTC. Full variable domain (outside the CDR3, taken from reference TRBV11-2 and TRBJ2-7): EAGVAQSPRYKIIEKRQSVAFWCNPISGHATLYWYQQILGQGPKLLIQFQNNGVVDDSQLPKDRFSAERLKGVDSTLKIQPAKLEDSAVYLCASSLDRSSRYEQYFGPGTRLTVT.

The chain recombines TRBV28 with TRBJ2-7; possible D gene TRBD1, 6 bases. The CDR3 is 14 amino acids. Germline CDR1 MDHEN, CDR2 SYDVKM. The V and J ends lost 1 base and 1 base respectively, with 8 bases between them. CDR3 in DNA: TGTGCCAGCAGTTTATTGGACAGATCCTACGAGCAGTACTTC. Protein product: CASSLLDRSYEQYF.

The chain recombines TRBV4-2 with TRBJ2-6, with a tentative D call TRBD1 (7 bases). With 4 bases removed from V and 0 bases from J, the gap between germline ends came to 19 bases. This CDR3 comprises 19 residues. Germline CDR1 LGHNA, CDR2 YNFKEQ. The CDR3 bases are TGTGCCAGCAGCCGAAATCGCAGGGGGGAAACCTCTGGGGCCAACGTCCTGACTTTC. Translated, it gives CASSRNRRGETSGANVLTF.

The chain joins TRBV6-1 to TRBJ1-2; no reliable D call. The CDR3 runs to 15 residues. V lost 3 bases to trimming and J lost 3 bases, with 14 bases between them. The germline CDR1 and CDR2 sequences are MNHNS and SASEGT. The CDR3 protein is CASSERMVFDYGYTF. The DNA for the CDR3 is TGTGCCAGCAGTGAGAGGATGGTCTTCGACTATGGCTACACCTTC.

This clone was counted a few times. This rearrangement joins TRBV9 to TRBJ2-5; D is unresolved. V lost 0 bases and J 4 bases, leaving 10 bases between the germline ends. Germline CDR1 SGDLS, CDR2 YYNGEE. The CDR3 runs to 14 residues. CDR3 amino acids: CASSVATVRETQYF. CDR3 coding DNA: TGTGCCAGCAGCGTAGCTACGGTGCGAGAGACCCAGTACTTC.

The rearrangement uses TRBV13 and TRBJ2-5; D is undetermined. The J call may be wrong; the DNA end is better matched by TRBJ2-7. CDR3 length equals 14 residues. The germline V gene has CDR1 PRHDT and CDR2 FYEKMQ (reference sequence). This CDR3 reads CASSLDPGSYEQYF. CDR3 DNA: TGTGCCAGCAGCTTAGATCCAGGCTCCTACGAGCAGTACTTC.

The V and J genes are TRBV28 and TRBJ1-1; perhaps TRBD1 as D (5 bases). This CDR3 has 14 amino acids. Germline lookup yields CDR1 MDHEN and CDR2 SYDVKM. The V end lost 3 bases, the J end lost 2 bases, and 10 bases lay between the germline ends. The CDR3 protein is CASSFRDVNTEAFF. The CDR3 coding sequence is TGTGCCAGCAGTTTCAGGGATGTTAACACTGAAGCTTTCTTT.

V is TRBV30 and J is TRBJ2-1; 14 bases are shared with TRBD2. Trimming at V came to 0 bases and at J to 16 bases, leaving 11 bases not matched to a gene. CDR3 length equals 15 residues. Germline lookup yields CDR1 GTSNPN and CDR2 SVGIG (reference sequence). The CDR3, as DNA: TGTGCCTGGAGTGTCAGGACTAGCGGGAGGAGCCAGCGTTTCTTC. This gives the protein CAWSVRTSGRSQRFF.

The V gene is TRBV29-1, the J gene TRBJ1-2; 9 bases align to TRBD1. Trimming took 8 bases from V and 7 from J; bases not matched to a gene: 5. The germline V gene encodes CDR1 SQVTM and CDR2 ANQGSEA. The CDR3 length is 11 residues. For the CDR3, the DNA is TGCAGCCTGGGACAGGGAAGTGGCTACACCTTC. Its protein is CSLGQGSGYTF.

The chain combines TRBV27 with TRBJ1-1, with 7 nucleotides matching TRBD1. Germline-derived CDR1 and CDR2 are MNHEY and SMNVEV (reference sequence). The CDR3 contains 17 residues. Trimming cost V 6 bases and J 1 base; bases outside gene matches: 14. The CDR3, as DNA: TGTGCCAGCAGACTCCGGGACAGTGGGACGAGGAACACTGAAGCTTTCTTT. Translation: CASRLRDSGTRNTEAFF.

The genes are TRBV7-8 and TRBJ1-5, with 8 bases aligning to TRBD1. Germline CDR1 is SGHVS and CDR2 is FQNEAQ. The junction had 2 bases not matched to a gene; V was cut back by 4 bases and J by 3 bases. This CDR3 has 14 residues. CDR3 protein: CASSSDRDNQPQHF. Written as DNA, the CDR3 is TGTGCCAGCAGCTCGGACAGGGACAATCAGCCCCAGCATTTT.

This chain links TRBV28 with TRBJ2-1, with 7 bases lining up with TRBD2. Trimming took 3 bases from V and 5 from J; bases not matched to a gene: 4. CDR1 and CDR2 from the germline V gene are MDHEN and SYDVKM. The CDR3 loop spans 14 amino acids. The CDR3 loop reads CASSFRDYNNEQFF. CDR3 nucleotides: TGTGCCAGCAGTTTCCGGGACTATAACAATGAGCAGTTCTTC.

This clone was counted only a few times. In the same sample, other DNA sequences code for this CDR3. The chain carries TRBV5-1 and TRBJ2-3; 10 nucleotides agree with TRBD2. Germline-derived CDR1 and CDR2 are SGHRS and YFSETQ. The CDR3 runs to 15 residues. V was clipped by 3 bases and J by 1 base; unmatched bases: 2. The CDR3 DNA reads as TGCGCCAGCAGCTCGGGGACTAGCGGCACAGATACGCAGTATTTT. This gives the protein CASSSGTSGTDTQYF.

The chain combines TRBV2 with TRBJ1-5, with D tentatively TRBD1 (6 bases). Germline lookup yields CDR1 SNHLY and CDR2 FYNNEI. Trimming took 1 base from V and 5 from J, leaving 9 bases between them. The CDR3 is made up of 14 amino acids. CDR3 in amino acids: CASSEEHRDQPQHF. The CDR3 DNA follows: TGTGCCAGCAGTGAAGAGCACAGGGATCAGCCCCAGCATTTT.

This rearrangement joins TRBV21-1 to TRBJ1-1; no check of the table's D call, TRBD1, against the DNA was made. TRBV21-1 is reported as a pseudogene. This CDR3 has 18 amino acids. The CDR3 bases are TGTGCCAGCAGCAGTCGTAAGCCCAGGGGTCCCCGAAGTGCTGAAGCTTTCTTT. Translating gives CASSSRKPRGPRSAEAFF.

The V gene is TRBV18, the J gene TRBJ2-7; TRBD2 matches at 7 bases. The germline V gene has CDR1 KGHSH and CDR2 LQKENI. There are 14 residues in the CDR3. V was clipped by 3 bases and J by 1 base; unmatched bases: 3. The CDR3 loop reads CASSPSSGSYEQYF. CDR3 bases: TGTGCCAGCTCACCGTCTAGCGGTTCCTACGAGCAGTACTTC.

The gene calls are TRBV2 and TRBJ1-2; D is unresolved. Germline V CDR1 and CDR2: SNHLY, FYNNEI. The CDR3 is 13 amino acids. The V end lost 8 bases, the J end lost 8 bases, and 18 bases lay between the germline ends. The CDR3 loop is CASGASQRLGYTF. For the CDR3, the DNA is TGTGCCAGCGGAGCCAGTCAGCGTTTGGGCTACACCTTC.

Only one count was recorded for this clone. V gene TRBV28 combines with J gene TRBJ2-5, with D perhaps TRBD2 (6 bases). CDR1 is MDHEN, CDR2 SYDVKM, per germline. Trimming shortened V by 6 bases and J by 5 bases, and 16 bases separated the two germline ends. This CDR3 is built from 14 residues. The CDR3 DNA reads TGTGCCAGCAGCGAACTAGCTCGGAGGGAGACCCAGTACTTC. Translation: CASSELARRETQYF.

The sample holds a few counts of this clone. The rearrangement links TRBV28 to TRBJ2-1; 9 bases map to TRBD2. There are 16 residues in the CDR3. Per the germline V gene, CDR1 is MDHEN and CDR2 is SYDVKM. The trim removed 3 bases at V and 4 bases at J, leaving 7 bases unmatched. CDR3 DNA: TGTGCCAGCAGTTTCTTAGCGGGAGTCGGGTACAATGAGCAGTTCTTC. Translated, it gives CASSFLAGVGYNEQFF.

The rearrangement joins TRBV5-1 to TRBJ2-7; 7 positions agree with TRBD2. Germline lookup yields CDR1 SGHRS and CDR2 YFSETQ. The CDR3 has 16 residues. The V and J ends lost 0 bases and 6 bases, in that order; junction bases with no gene match: 12. CDR3 DNA: TGCGCCAGCAGCTTGGAGGGGCATCGACTAGCAAGCGAGCAGTACTTC. Translation gives CASSLEGHRLASEQYF.

The V call is TRBV5-4, the J call TRBJ1-6, with TRBD1 identical over 9 bases. The germline V gene has CDR1 SGHNT and CDR2 YYREEE (reference sequence). With V trimmed by 3 bases and J by 7 bases, 5 bases remained unmatched. The CDR3 spans 15 residues. This CDR3 is CASSYRTGANSPLHF. CDR3 DNA sequence: TGTGCCAGCAGCTACCGGACAGGGGCAAATTCACCCCTCCACTTT.

This clone was found a few times. CDR3 residues: CASSYSSGNEQFF. CDR3 sequence (DNA): TGTGCCAGCAGTTACTCATCAGGGAATGAGCAGTTCTTC. This chain uses TRBV6-5 with TRBJ2-1; the D gene is possibly TRBD1 (5 bases). V lost 0 bases, J lost 7 bases, and 7 bases lay in between. The CDR3 extends over 13 amino acids. Germline V gene lookup returns CDR1 MNHEY and CDR2 SVGAGI.

This clone was picked up a small number of times. The CDR3 nucleotides are TGTGCCAGCAGCGTAACGGCCGGGGGGATCTACGAGCAGTACTTC. It translates to CASSVTAGGIYEQYF. The chain couples TRBV9 to TRBJ2-7; 7 positions match TRBD2. The CDR3 has 15 amino acids. Germline V gives CDR1 SGDLS, CDR2 YYNGEE. Trimming at V came to 1 base and at J to 3 bases, leaving 7 bases not matched to a gene.

J is TRBJ1-1 and V is TRBV30; D is possibly TRBD1 (5 bases). V was cut by 4 bases and J by 1 base, with 13 bases left in between. Per germline, CDR1 GTSNPN and CDR2 SVGIG (reference sequence). The CDR3 runs 14 residues. CDR3 DNA sequence: TGTGCCTGGACGGGGGTACAATCGAACACTGAAGCTTTCTTT. It is translated as CAWTGVQSNTEAFF. Looking up the rest from reference TRBV30 and TRBJ1-1 gives the full variable domain: SQTIHQWPATLVQPVGSPLSLECTVEGTSNPNLYWYRQAAGRGLQLLFYSVGIGQISSEVPQNLSASRPQDRQFILSSKKLLLSDSGFYLCAWTGVQSNTEAFFGQGTRLTVV.